The 25 T cell receptor beta chains below were found in one sample sequenced in a study of identical twins. A single record per CDR3 protein comes from TCRdb applying MiXCR to the 5' RACE reads. Of around 530,000 distinct CDR3 sequences listed, 13% to 15% are singletons. In addition, the sample was reused for a study of yellow fever vaccine responses in identical twins.

Input material: CD4+ T cells sorted from blood. These receptors all come from a woman aged 18 to 35 in good health.

This clonotype was detected ten times or more. The chain carries TRBV10-3 and TRBJ2-3; no clear D gene. This CDR3 spans 15 amino acids. Per the germline V gene, CDR1 is ENHRY and CDR2 is SYGVKD. Between the trimmed V and J ends, which lost 7 bases and 0 bases, there was a span of 14 bases. In DNA form, the CDR3 reads TGTGCCATCACGGGTTCCAGATCTAGCACAGATACGCAGTATTTT. Encoded protein: CAITGSRSSTDTQYF.

This clonotype has more than one count but fewer than ten. The rearrangement uses TRBV28 and TRBJ2-1; weak D call: TRBD2 (7 bases). CDR3 length equals 16 residues. The V end was cut by 5 bases, the J end by 0 bases, with 14 bases between. The germline V gene has CDR1 MDHEN and CDR2 SYDVKM. The chain's CDR3 is CASSPGASGSYNEQFF. The CDR3 DNA is TGTGCCAGCAGTCCGGGGGCTAGCGGCTCCTACAATGAGCAGTTCTTC.

The table lists this clonotype with a few counts. The chain links TRBV28 to TRBJ1-2, with a weak D call TRBD1 (5 bases). In germline, CDR1 is MDHEN, CDR2 SYDVKM. The CDR3 is 18 amino acids. V gave up 4 bases and J gave up 2 bases, with 23 bases separating them. The DNA of the CDR3 is TGTGCCAGCAGTTCAGAGAAATTTAAAGACAGCTTCAACTATGGCTACACCTTC. Translated, it gives CASSSEKFKDSFNYGYTF.

The chain is built from TRBV10-3 and TRBJ2-3, with 11 bases identical to TRBD2. Germline V gene data show CDR1 as ENHRY and CDR2 as SYGVKD. The CDR3 runs 15 residues. The V gene end was trimmed by 6 bases and the J gene end by 9 bases; junction bases not matched to a gene: 11. CDR3 loop: CAIRETSGTLETQYF. The CDR3 DNA reads TGTGCCATCAGGGAGACTAGCGGGACGTTAGAAACGCAGTATTTT.

This clonotype was seen more than once but under ten times. The chain couples TRBV2 to TRBJ1-4; D ambiguous. V lost 6 bases to trimming and J lost 5 bases, with 16 bases between them. Germline V gene sequence: CDR1 SNHLY, CDR2 FYNNEI. The CDR3 sequence is 15 residues long. CDR3 amino acids: CASSPTVAGNEKLFF. CDR3 in DNA: TGTGCCAGCAGCCCAACAGTCGCCGGCAATGAAAAACTGTTTTTT.

V usage is TRBV5-1 and J usage is TRBJ2-5; D tentatively reads TRBD1 or TRBD2 (5 bases each). V lost 4 bases and J 2 bases, leaving 12 bases between the germline ends. The V gene's germline CDR1 is SGHRS and CDR2 YFSETQ. CDR3 size: 14 residues. Here the CDR3 DNA reads TGCGCCAGCAGCGCGCCGGGACGTCAAGAGACCCAGTACTTC. It yields the protein CASSAPGRQETQYF.

This clonotype was recorded a few times. The chain has TRBV16 and TRBJ2-5, with D unclear. In germline, CDR1 is KGHSY, CDR2 FQNENV. V lost 2 bases, J lost 2 bases, and 3 bases lay in between. CDR3 length equals 12 residues. CDR3 sequence reads: CASSQAQETQYF. The CDR3, as DNA: TGTGCCAGCAGCCAAGCACAAGAGACCCAGTACTTC.

This clonotype appeared a few times. The chain recombines TRBV29-1 with TRBJ2-5; D is unclear. The CDR3 spans 13 residues. Trimming cost V 0 bases and J 7 bases, with 12 bases left between them. Per the germline V gene, CDR1 is SQVTM and CDR2 is ANQGSEA. The CDR3 here is CSVEDPAAMTQYF. CDR3 nucleotides: TGCAGCGTTGAAGATCCTGCCGCCATGACCCAGTACTTC.

Worth noting for this clonotype: The junction and the germline gene differ at one end; a read error may be behind it. The rearrangement links TRBV3-1 to TRBJ2-2; D not certain. CDR3 size: 17 residues. Germline V CDR1 and CDR2: LGHDT, YNNKEL (reference sequence). The CDR3 region has the DNA TGTGACAGCAGCCAAGAAGGTGTTATGGGAAGTACCGGGGAGCTGTTTTTT. As protein: CDSSQEGVMGSTGELFF.

The chain links TRBV9 to TRBJ1-6; 10 bases line up with TRBD1. Germline V lookup: CDR1 SGDLS, CDR2 YYNGEE. The CDR3 has 14 residues. After removal of 3 bases from V and 13 bases from J, the junction contained 7 bases not matched to a gene. The CDR3 loop is CASSEGTGASPLHF. CDR3 bases: TGTGCCAGCAGCGAGGGGACAGGGGCTTCCCCCCTCCACTTT.

This clonotype was observed a few times. The chain is built from TRBV20-1 and TRBJ2-1, with a weak D call TRBD2 (6 bases). CDR1 is DFQATT, CDR2 SNEGSKA, per germline (reference sequence). The CDR3 spans 13 residues. Trimming stripped 6 bases from V and 9 bases from J, with 18 bases between. The CDR3 is CSATPGLPVEQFF. The DNA for the CDR3 is TGCAGTGCCACACCGGGACTCCCAGTTGAGCAGTTCTTC.

This clonotype has more than one count but fewer than ten. V gene TRBV5-1 combines with J gene TRBJ2-1, with TRBD1 identical over 11 bases. CDR1 is SGHRS, CDR2 YFSETQ, per germline. V gave up 5 bases and J gave up 3 bases; unmatched junction bases: 4. The CDR3 spans 15 residues. The CDR3: CASRSDRGLYNEQFF. CDR3 DNA: TGCGCCAGCAGGTCGGACAGGGGGCTCTACAATGAGCAGTTCTTC.

The chain employs TRBV5-4 and TRBJ1-2; D is unclear. Germline V gene data show CDR1 as SGHNT and CDR2 as YYREEE (reference sequence). With 0 bases removed from V and 0 bases from J, the gap between germline ends came to 6 bases. CDR3 length: 14 amino acids. DNA of the CDR3: TGTGCCAGCAGCTTGGAACACTCTAACTATGGCTACACCTTC. Its translation is CASSLEHSNYGYTF.

The chain is built from TRBV20-1 and TRBJ2-7, with 10 bases aligning to TRBD2. After removal of 3 bases from V and 4 bases from J, the junction contained 6 bases not matched to a gene. The CDR3 is 14 residues long. The germline V gene has CDR1 DFQATT and CDR2 SNEGSKA (reference sequence). Written as DNA, the CDR3 is TGCAGTGCTAGCAGGACTAGCGGAGGGTACGAGCAGTACGTC. It encodes CSASRTSGGYEQYV.

The chain carries TRBV4-2 and TRBJ2-6; 11 bases match TRBD1. Trimming took 4 bases from V and 4 from J; bases not matched to a gene: 15. Germline V gene data show CDR1 as LGHNA and CDR2 as YNFKEQ. This CDR3 is built from 20 residues. DNA of the CDR3: TGTGCCAGCAGCCCCTCCCTTTACGGGACAGGGGGGGTAGGGGCCAACGTCCTGACTTTC. Translating it yields CASSPSLYGTGGVGANVLTF.

V gene TRBV11-2 combines with J gene TRBJ2-3, with D possibly TRBD2 on 6 matching bases. Trimming pared 4 bases from V and 0 bases from J, leaving 17 bases between. This CDR3 spans 17 amino acids. Germline CDR1 SGHAT, CDR2 FQNNGV. This CDR3 reads CASSSTELRGSTDTQYF. CDR3 DNA sequence: TGTGCCAGCAGCTCTACCGAACTTCGGGGGAGCACAGATACGCAGTATTTT.

CDR3 nucleotides: TGTGCCAGCAGTTACTCTCTGAACACCGGGGAGCTGTTTTTT. This encodes CASSYSLNTGELFF. This chain links TRBV6-5 with TRBJ2-2; D ambiguous. V dropped 0 bases and J dropped 1 base, with 3 bases sitting between them. The germline gives CDR1 MNHEY, CDR2 SVGAGI. The CDR3 covers 14 residues.

V and J are TRBV20-1 and TRBJ2-7, with 8 bases matching TRBD1. Germline-derived CDR1 and CDR2 are DFQATT and SNEGSKA (reference sequence). The trim removed 3 bases at V and 3 bases at J, leaving 7 bases unmatched. The CDR3 sequence is 14 residues long. CDR3 residues: CSARGAGGFYEQYF. Here the CDR3 DNA reads TGCAGTGCTAGGGGGGCAGGGGGCTTCTACGAGCAGTACTTC.

The chain recombines TRBV10-3 with TRBJ2-7; D is undetermined. The ends were cut back, 0 bases at V and 8 bases at J, with 14 bases in the middle. The CDR3 length is 14 residues. The germline V gene encodes CDR1 ENHRY and CDR2 SYGVKD. CDR3 sequence: CAISESLADPQQYV. In nucleotides, the CDR3 is TGTGCCATCAGTGAGTCGCTGGCCGACCCCCAGCAGTACGTC.

The chain is built from TRBV18 and TRBJ2-5; D perhaps matches TRBD1 (6 bases). Germline values: CDR1 KGHSH, CDR2 LQKENI. Trimming left V 0 bases short and J 2 bases short, with 7 bases between. This CDR3 region has 14 residues. The CDR3 here is CASSPPDRQETQYF. CDR3 DNA sequence: TGTGCCAGCTCACCACCGGACAGACAAGAGACCCAGTACTTC.

V and J are TRBV20-1 and TRBJ2-5, with 9 positions matching TRBD1. CDR3 length equals 12 residues. Germline trimming cut 6 bases from V and 7 bases from J; bases unmatched to any gene: 6. The V gene's germline CDR1 is DFQATT and CDR2 SNEGSKA (reference sequence). CDR3 loop: CSAEGQGWTQYF. The DNA for the CDR3 is TGCAGTGCCGAGGGACAGGGATGGACCCAGTACTTC.

This chain connects TRBV5-1 to TRBJ2-7; D gene uncertain. The CDR3 has 14 amino acids. Germline lookup yields CDR1 SGHRS and CDR2 YFSETQ. Deletions cut 2 bases from V and 2 bases from J, with 11 bases between. For the CDR3, the DNA is TGCGCCAGCAGCTTCTCCGGGCCTACCTACGAGCAGTACTTC. It yields the protein CASSFSGPTYEQYF. The full variable domain, rest sourced from reference TRBV5-1 and TRBJ2-7, is KAGVTQTPRYLIKTRGQQVTLSCSPISGHRSVSWYQQTPGQGLQFLFEYFSETQRNKGNFPGRFSGRQFSNSRSEMNVSTLELGDSALYLCASSFSGPTYEQYFGPGTRLTVT.

Notes on this clonotype: The germline gene is not matched at one end of the junction; a read error may be the cause. This chain uses TRBV7-9 with TRBJ2-7; 10 bases map to TRBD1. The CDR3 sequence is 15 residues long. CDR1 and CDR2 (germline): SEHNR, FQNEAQ (reference sequence). CDR3 loop: CASSLSGTGEPEQNF. The CDR3, as DNA: TGTGCCAGCAGCTTATCAGGGACAGGGGAGCCCGAGCAGAACTTC.

This clonotype turned up a few times. This chain joins TRBV3-1 and TRBJ2-7, with 8 nucleotides matching TRBD2. CDR1 LGHDT and CDR2 YNNKEL come from the germline V gene (reference sequence). Trimming cost V 0 bases and J 3 bases; bases outside gene matches: 7. The CDR3 length is 16 residues. Here the CDR3 reads CASSQDWSGRGYEQYF. The CDR3 region has the DNA TGTGCCAGCAGCCAAGATTGGAGCGGGAGAGGCTACGAGCAGTACTTC.

This clonotype was detected only a few times. CDR3 residues: CASRSDYGPYEQYF. CDR3 nucleotide sequence: TGCGCCAGCAGATCGGACTATGGCCCCTACGAGCAGTACTTC. The chain carries TRBV10-2 and TRBJ2-7; D perhaps matches TRBD2 (6 bases). Trimming cost V 6 bases and J 2 bases, with 14 bases left between them. The CDR3 sequence is 14 residues long. Germline CDR1 reads WSHSY; CDR2 reads SAAADI.